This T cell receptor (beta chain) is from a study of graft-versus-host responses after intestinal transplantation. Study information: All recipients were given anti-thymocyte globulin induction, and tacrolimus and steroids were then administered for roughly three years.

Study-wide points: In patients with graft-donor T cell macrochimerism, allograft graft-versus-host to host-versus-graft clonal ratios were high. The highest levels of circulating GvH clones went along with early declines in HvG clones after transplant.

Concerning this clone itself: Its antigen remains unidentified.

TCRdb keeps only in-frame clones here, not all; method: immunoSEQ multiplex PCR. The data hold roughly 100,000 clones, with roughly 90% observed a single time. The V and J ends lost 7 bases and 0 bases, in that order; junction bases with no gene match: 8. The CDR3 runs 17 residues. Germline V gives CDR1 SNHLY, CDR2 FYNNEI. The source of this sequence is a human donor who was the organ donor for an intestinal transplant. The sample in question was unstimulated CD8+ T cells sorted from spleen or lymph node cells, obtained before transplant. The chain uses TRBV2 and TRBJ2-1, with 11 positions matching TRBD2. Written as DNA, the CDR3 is TGTGCCAGCAATTGGCTAGCGGGGGGTAGCTCCTACAATGAGCAGTTCTTC. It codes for CASNWLAGGSSYNEQFF.